This T cell receptor (beta chain) originates from a study of cytomegalovirus exposure and HLA in healthy donors. Findings and limits, study-wide: TCR beta V- and J-gene trimming was later associated with a missense DCLRE1C variant.

With 60 Vbeta and 13 Jbeta primers, the PCR was carried out. Here immunoSEQ multiplex PCR was the method, and the copy in TCRdb shows in-frame clones only, minus some. The table records about 210,000 clones, roughly 74% of them present only once. Comments on this clone: Its antigen is as yet unknown.

V dropped 5 bases and J dropped 0 bases, with 11 bases sitting between them. The CDR3 contains 15 residues. CDR1 and CDR2 from the germline V gene are KGHSH and LQKENI. The sequencing sample was made of PBMCs. This chain links TRBV18 with TRBJ2-1; maybe TRBD1 (6 bases). The sequence was obtained from a woman between 25 and 40 years old in good health and CMV-seropositive. The CDR3 sequence: CASSLGASSYNEQFF. The CDR3 DNA sequence: TGTGCCAGCTCATTGGGGGCTAGCTCCTACAATGAGCAGTTCTTC.